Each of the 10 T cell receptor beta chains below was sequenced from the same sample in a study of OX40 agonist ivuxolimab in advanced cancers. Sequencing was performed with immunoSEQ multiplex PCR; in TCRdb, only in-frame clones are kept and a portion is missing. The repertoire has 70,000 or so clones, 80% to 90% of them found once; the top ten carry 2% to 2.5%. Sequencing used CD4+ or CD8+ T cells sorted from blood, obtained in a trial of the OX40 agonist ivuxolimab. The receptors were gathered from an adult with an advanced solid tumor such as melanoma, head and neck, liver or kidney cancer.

The CDR3 DNA follows: TGTGCCAGCAGTACCCATGCGGGGGCGGCCGATAGGTCCCAGCATTTT. Its protein product is CASSTHAGAADRSQHF. This chain joins TRBV6-6 and TRBJ1-5, with D tentatively TRBD1 (6 bases). Germline CDR1 and CDR2: MNHNY and SVGAGI (reference sequence). The CDR3 consists of 16 residues. With 5 bases removed from V and 11 bases from J, the gap between germline ends came to 25 bases.

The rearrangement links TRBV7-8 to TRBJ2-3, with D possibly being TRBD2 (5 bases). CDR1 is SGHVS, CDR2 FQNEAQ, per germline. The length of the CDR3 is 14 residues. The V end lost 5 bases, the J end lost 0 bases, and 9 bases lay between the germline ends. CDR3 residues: CASSPAASTDTQYF. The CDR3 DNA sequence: TGTGCCAGCAGCCCAGCGGCTAGCACAGATACGCAGTATTTT.

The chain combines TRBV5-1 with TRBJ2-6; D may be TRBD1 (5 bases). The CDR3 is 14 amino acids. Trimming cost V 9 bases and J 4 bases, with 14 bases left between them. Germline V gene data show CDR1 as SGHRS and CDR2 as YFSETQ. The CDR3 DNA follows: TGCGCCACAGGCTGGGGCGCGGGGGCCAACGTCCTGACTTTC. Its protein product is CATGWGAGANVLTF. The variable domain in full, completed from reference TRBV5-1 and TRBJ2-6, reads KAGVTQTPRYLIKTRGQQVTLSCSPISGHRSVSWYQQTPGQGLQFLFEYFSETQRNKGNFPGRFSGRQFSNSRSEMNVSTLELGDSALYLCATGWGAGANVLTFGAGSRLTVL.

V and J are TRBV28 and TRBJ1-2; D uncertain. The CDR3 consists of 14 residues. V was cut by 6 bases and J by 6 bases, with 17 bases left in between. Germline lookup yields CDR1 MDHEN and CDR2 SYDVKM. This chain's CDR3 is CASRPGGLGNGYTF. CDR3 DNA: TGTGCCAGCAGGCCCGGAGGGTTGGGAAATGGCTACACCTTC.

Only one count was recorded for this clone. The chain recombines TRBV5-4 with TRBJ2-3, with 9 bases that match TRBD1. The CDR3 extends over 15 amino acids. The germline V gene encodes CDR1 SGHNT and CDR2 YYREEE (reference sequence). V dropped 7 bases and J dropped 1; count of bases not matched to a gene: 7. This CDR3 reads CASATRTGGTDTQYF. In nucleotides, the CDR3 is TGTGCCAGCGCCACCCGGACAGGGGGCACAGATACGCAGTATTTT.

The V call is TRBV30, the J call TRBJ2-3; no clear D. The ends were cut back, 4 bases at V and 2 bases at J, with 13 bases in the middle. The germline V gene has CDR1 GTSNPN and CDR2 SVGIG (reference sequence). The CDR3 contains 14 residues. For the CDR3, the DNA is TGTGCCTGGACGAACCCCGGTTCCACAGATACGCAGTATTTT. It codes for CAWTNPGSTDTQYF.

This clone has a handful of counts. The CDR3 nucleotides read TGTGCCAGCAGTGAAGACGGGACGGGGAATTCACCCCTCCACTTT. It yields the protein CASSEDGTGNSPLHF. This chain links TRBV2 with TRBJ1-6; a possible D gene is TRBD1 (5 bases). CDR1 is SNHLY, CDR2 FYNNEI, per germline. V was pared by 1 base and J by 7 bases, with 11 bases between. The CDR3 runs to 15 residues. The full variable domain, in which reference TRBV2 and TRBJ1-6 provide the parts outside the CDR3, is EPEVTQTPSHQVTQMGQEVILRCVPISNHLYFYWYRQILGQKVEFLVSFYNNEISEKSEIFDDQFSVERPDGSNFTLKIRSTKLEDSAMYFCASSEDGTGNSPLHFGNGTRLTVT.

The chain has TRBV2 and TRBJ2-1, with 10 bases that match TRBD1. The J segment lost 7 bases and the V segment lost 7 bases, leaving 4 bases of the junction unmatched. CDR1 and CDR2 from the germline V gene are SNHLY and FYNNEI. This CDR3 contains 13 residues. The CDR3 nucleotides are TGTGCCAGCAACCGGGACAGGGGTAATGAGCAGTTCTTC. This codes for CASNRDRGNEQFF.

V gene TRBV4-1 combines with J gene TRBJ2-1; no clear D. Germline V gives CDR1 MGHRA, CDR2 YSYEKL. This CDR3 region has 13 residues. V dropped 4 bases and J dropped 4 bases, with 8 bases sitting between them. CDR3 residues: CASSRLKYNEQFF. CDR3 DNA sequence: TGCGCCAGCAGCCGCTTAAAATACAATGAGCAGTTCTTC.

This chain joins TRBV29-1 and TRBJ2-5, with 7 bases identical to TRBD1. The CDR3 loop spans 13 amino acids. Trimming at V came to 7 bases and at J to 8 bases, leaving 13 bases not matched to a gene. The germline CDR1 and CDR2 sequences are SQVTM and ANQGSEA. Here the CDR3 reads CSAQGQPRDTQYF. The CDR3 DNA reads TGCAGCGCCCAGGGACAGCCAAGAGATACCCAGTACTTC.